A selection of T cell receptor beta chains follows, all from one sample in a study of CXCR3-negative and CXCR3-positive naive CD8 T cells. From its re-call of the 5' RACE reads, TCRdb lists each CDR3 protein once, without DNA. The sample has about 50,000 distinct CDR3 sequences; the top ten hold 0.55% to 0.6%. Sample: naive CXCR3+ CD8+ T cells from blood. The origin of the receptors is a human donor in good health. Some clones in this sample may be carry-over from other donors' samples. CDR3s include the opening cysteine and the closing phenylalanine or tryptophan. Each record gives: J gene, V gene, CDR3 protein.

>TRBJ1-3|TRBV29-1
CSVGPSSGNTIYF
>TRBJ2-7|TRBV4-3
CANSQAGQGTYEQYF
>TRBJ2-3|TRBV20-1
CSAVGTGTGRTDTQYF
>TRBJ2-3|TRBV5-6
CASSFVGPDTQYF
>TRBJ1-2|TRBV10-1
CASSVISWGYGYTF
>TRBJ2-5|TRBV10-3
CAISENRDRGQETQYF
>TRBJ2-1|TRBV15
CATSRGSSGEQFF
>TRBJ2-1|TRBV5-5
CASSLTGGTGTYNEQFF
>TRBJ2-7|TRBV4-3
CASSQDRGKLYEQYF
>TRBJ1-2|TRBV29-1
CSALGGYGYTF
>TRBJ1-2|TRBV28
CASSYRDSDGYTF
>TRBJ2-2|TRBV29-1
CSVVLRQTANTGELFF
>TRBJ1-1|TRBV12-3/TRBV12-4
CASSWGTEAFF
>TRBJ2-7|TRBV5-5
CASSTRTAPYEQYF
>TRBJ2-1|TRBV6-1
CAPPTRPRTYNEQFF
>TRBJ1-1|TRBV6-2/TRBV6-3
CASSYAGSSSTEAFF